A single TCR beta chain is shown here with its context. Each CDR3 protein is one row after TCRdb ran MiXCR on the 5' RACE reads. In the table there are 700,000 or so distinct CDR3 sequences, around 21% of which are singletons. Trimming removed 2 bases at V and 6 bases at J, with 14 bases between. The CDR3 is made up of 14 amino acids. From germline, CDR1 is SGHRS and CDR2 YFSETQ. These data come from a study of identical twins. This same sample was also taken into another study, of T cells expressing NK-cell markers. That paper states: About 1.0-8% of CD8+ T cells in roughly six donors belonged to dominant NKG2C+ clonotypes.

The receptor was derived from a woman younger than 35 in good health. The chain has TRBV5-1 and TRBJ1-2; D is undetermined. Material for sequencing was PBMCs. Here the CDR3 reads CASSLTPGRDGYTF. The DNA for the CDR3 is TGCGCCAGCAGCTTAACTCCGGGAAGGGATGGCTACACCTTC.